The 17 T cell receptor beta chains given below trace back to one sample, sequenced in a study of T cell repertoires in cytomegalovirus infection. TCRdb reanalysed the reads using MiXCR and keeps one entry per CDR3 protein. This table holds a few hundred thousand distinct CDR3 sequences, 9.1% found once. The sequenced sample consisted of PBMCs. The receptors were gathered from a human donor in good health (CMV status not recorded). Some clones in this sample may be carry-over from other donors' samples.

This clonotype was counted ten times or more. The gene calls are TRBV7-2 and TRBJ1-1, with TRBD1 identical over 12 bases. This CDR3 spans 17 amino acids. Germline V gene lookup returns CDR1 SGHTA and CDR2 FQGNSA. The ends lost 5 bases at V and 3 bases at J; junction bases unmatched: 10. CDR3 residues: CASSITGTGGLDTEAFF. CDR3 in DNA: TGTGCCAGCAGCATTACCGGGACAGGGGGCCTGGACACTGAAGCTTTCTTT.

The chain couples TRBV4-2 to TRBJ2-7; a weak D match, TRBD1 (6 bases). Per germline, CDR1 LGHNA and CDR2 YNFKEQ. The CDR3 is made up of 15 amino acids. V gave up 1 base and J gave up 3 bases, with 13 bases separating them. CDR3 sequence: CASSQGLARGYEQYF. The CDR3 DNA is TGTGCCAGCAGCCAAGGTCTCGCCAGGGGCTACGAGCAGTACTTC.

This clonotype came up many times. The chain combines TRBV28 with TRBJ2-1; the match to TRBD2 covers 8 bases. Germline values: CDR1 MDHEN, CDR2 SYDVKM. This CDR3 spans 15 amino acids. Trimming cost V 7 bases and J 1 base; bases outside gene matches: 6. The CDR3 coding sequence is TGTGCCAGCACCTCGGGGGGGCCATCCTACAATGAGCAGTTCTTC. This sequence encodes CASTSGGPSYNEQFF.

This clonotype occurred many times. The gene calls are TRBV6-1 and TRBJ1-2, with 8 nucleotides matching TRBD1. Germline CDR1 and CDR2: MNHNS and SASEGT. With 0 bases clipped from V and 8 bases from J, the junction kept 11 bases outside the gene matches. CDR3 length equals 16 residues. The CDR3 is CASSEAHGQGTVGYTF. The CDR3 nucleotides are TGTGCCAGCAGTGAAGCGCACGGACAGGGAACGGTCGGCTACACCTTC.

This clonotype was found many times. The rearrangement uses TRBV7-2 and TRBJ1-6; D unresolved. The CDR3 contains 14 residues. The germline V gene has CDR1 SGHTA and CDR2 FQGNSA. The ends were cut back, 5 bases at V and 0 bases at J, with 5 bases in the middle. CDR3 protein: CASSGSSYNSPLHF. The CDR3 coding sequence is TGTGCCAGCAGCGGGAGCTCCTATAATTCACCCCTCCACTTT.

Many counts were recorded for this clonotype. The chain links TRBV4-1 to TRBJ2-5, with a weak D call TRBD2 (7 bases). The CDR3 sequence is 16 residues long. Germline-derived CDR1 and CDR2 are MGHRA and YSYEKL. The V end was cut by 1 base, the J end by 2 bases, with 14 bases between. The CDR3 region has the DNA TGCGCCAGCAGCCAAGGAGGGGGGGTGGGTCAAGAGACCCAGTACTTC. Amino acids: CASSQGGGVGQETQYF.

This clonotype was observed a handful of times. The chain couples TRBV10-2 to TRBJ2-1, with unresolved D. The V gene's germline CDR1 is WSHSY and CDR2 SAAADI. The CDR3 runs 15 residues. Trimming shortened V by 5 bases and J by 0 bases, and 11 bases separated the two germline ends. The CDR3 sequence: CASSWLGGSYNEQFF. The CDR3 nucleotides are TGCGCCAGCAGTTGGCTGGGTGGCTCCTACAATGAGCAGTTCTTC.

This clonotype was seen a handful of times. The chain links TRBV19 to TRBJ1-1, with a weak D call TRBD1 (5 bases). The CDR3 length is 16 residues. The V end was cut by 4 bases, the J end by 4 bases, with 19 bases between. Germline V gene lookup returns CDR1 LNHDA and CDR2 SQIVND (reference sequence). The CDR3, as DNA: TGTGCCAGTAGTAAGACAGAGGCCGGGGCGTTCACTGAAGCTTTCTTT. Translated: CASSKTEAGAFTEAFF. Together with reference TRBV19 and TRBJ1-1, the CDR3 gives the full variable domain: DGGITQSPKYLFRKEGQNVTLSCEQNLNHDAMYWYRQDPGQGLRLIYYSQIVNDFQKGDIAEGYSVSREKKESFPLTVTSAQKNPTAFYLCASSKTEAGAFTEAFFGQGTRLTVV.

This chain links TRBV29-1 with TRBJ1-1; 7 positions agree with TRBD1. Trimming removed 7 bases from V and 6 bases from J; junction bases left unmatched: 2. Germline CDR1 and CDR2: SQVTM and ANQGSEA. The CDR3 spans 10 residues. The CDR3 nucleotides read TGCAGCGGCGGACAGGCTGAAGCTTTCTTT. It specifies CSGGQAEAFF. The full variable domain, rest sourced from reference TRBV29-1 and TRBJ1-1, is SAVISQKPSRDICQRGTSLTIQCQVDSQVTMMFWYRQQPGQSLTLIATANQGSEATYESGFVIDKFPISRPNLTFSTLTVSNMSPEDSSIYLCSGGQAEAFFGQGTRLTVV.

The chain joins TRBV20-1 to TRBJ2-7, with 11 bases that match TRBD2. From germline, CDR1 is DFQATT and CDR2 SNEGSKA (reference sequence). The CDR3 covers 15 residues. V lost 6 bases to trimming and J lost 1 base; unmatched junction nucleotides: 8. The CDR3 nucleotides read TGCAGTGCGACCGGGACTAGCGGCCTTTCCTACGAGCAGTACTTC. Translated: CSATGTSGLSYEQYF.

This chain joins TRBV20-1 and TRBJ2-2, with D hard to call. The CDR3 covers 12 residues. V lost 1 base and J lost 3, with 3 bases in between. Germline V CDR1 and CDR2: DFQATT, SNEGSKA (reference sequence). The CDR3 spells CSARGDTGELFF. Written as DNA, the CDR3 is TGCAGTGCTAGAGGGGACACCGGGGAGCTGTTTTTT.

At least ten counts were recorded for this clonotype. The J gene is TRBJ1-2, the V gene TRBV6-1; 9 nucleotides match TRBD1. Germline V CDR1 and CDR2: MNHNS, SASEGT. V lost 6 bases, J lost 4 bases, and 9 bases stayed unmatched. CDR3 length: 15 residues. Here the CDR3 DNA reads TGTGCCAGCAGCCTATCCCCGGGACAGGGCTATGGCTACACCTTC. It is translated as CASSLSPGQGYGYTF.

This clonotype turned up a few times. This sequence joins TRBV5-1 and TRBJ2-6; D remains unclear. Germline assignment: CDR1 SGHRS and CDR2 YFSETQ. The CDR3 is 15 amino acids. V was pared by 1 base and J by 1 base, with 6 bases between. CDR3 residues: CASSLFISGANVLTF. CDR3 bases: TGCGCCAGCAGCTTGTTTATTTCTGGGGCCAACGTCCTGACTTTC.

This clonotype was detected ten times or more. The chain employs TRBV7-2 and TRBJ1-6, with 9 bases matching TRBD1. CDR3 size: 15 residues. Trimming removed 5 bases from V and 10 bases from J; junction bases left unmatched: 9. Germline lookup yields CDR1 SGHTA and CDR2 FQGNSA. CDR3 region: CASSVGTGLSSPLHF. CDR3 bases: TGTGCCAGCAGCGTCGGGACAGGGCTCTCCTCACCCCTCCACTTT.

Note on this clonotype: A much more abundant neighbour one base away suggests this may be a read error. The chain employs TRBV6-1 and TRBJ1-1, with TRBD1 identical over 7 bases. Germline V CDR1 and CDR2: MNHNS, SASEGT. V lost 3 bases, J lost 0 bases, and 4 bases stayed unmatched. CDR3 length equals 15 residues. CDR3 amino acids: CASSEPGQLNTEAFF. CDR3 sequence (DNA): TGTGCCAGCAGTGAGCCGGGACAGCTGAACACTGAAGCTTTCTTT.

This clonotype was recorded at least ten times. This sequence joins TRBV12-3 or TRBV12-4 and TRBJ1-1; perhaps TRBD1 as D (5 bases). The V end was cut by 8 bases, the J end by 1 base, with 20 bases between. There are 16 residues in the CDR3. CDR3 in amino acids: CASSKGLWGENTEAFF. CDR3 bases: TGTGCCAGCTCAAAAGGGCTGTGGGGGGAGAACACTGAAGCTTTCTTT.

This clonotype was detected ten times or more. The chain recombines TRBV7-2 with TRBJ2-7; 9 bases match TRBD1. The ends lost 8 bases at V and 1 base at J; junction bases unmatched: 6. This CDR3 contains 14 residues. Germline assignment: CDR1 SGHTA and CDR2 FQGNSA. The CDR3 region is CASQGQGTSYEQYF. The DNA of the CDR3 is TGTGCCAGCCAAGGACAGGGGACTTCCTACGAGCAGTACTTC. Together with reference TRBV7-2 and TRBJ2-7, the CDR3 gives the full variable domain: GAGVSQSPSNKVTEKGKDVELRCDPISGHTALYWYRQSLGQGLEFLIYFQGNSAPDKSGLPSDRFSAERTGGSVSTLTIQRTQQEDSAVYLCASQGQGTSYEQYFGPGTRLTVT.